The clone carrying this TCR beta chain was seen repeatedly, ten times or more. What it recognizes is unknown. With 5 bases removed from V and 5 bases from J, the gap between germline ends came to 12 bases. CDR1 and CDR2 from the germline V gene are SGHTA and FQGNSA. The CDR3 sequence is 13 residues long. The sample is drawn from a study of T cell repertoires in cytomegalovirus infection. Study-level background: Matching HLA type, along with CMV infection, was indicated by public TCR beta signatures.

Study results and limitations: Cumulative frequency of public TCR beta families picked out carriers of CMV plus the relevant HLA. Within the response measured ex vivo, HLA-C-restricted CMV-specific TCR beta clonotypes were dominant.

MiXCR, run by TCRdb on the reads, gives a single entry per CDR3 protein. The data contain more than 400,000 distinct CDR3 sequences, more than 25% of them singletons. The chain links TRBV7-2 to TRBJ1-1; D not certain. Sequencing was done on a sample of PBMCs. The clonotype comes from a human donor in good health (CMV status not recorded). Some clones in this sample may be carry-over from other donors' samples. CDR3 region: CASSPPFSTEAFF. DNA for the CDR3: TGTGCCAGCAGCCCACCATTCTCGACTGAAGCTTTCTTT.